These T cell receptor beta chains were read from a single sample in a study of CD8 T cells in ankylosing spondylitis. MiXCR, applied by TCRdb to the 5' RACE reads, yields one record per CDR3 protein. The data contain about 220,000 distinct CDR3 sequences, about 7% of them singletons. Sequenced input: blood, either unsorted or a sorted T cell fraction (not recorded which). Receptor source: a male donor with ankylosing spondylitis. CDR3s leave out the opening cysteine and the closing phenylalanine or tryptophan. Clone size is shown for a subset of rows, as once, few, many or a class of expanded clone.

v_call | clone_size | cdr3_aa
TRBV11-2 | many | ASSLEPDQPQH
TRBV20-1 | many | SAWGAVSGNQPQH
TRBV6-5 | many | ASSYSKGWGAEAF
TRBV5-6 | many | ASSIVTELQETQY
TRBV7-9 | few | ASSGEGLRDREQY
TRBV2 | many | ASRATGGFGYGYT
TRBV27 | many | AEPPLDRDNEQF
TRBV28 | many | ASSLGRVNTEAF
TRBV9 | many | ASSVSDRGYEQY
TRBV9 | many | ASSTFRNTEAF
TRBV6-5 | - | AASVQY
TRBV6-1 | many | ASRTIIKAKNIQY
TRBV20-1 | few | SARDLASGENTGELF
TRBV27 | - | ASSLGTGGFYEQY
TRBV6-5 | many | ASSYHPGLPGYGYT
TRBV5-1 | few | ASSSGGFENIQY
TRBV11-2 | - | ASSFRRGPRAGGQETQY
TRBV6-5 | many | ASSYSKIGELF
TRBV6-5 | few | ASRYDRGSYNEQF
TRBV11-2 | many | ASSPDLAGYGEQF
TRBV4-3 | many | ASSRTPGINEQY
TRBV7-9 | - | ASSPWGRVLETQY
TRBV29-1 | many | SVQTGSNQPQH
TRBV9 | many | ASSVDRGGVYNEQF
TRBV5-1 | many | ASSHGQGSSYEQY
TRBV30 | few | AWGWSGTFDYEQY
TRBV5-1 | many | ASSLALNQPQH
TRBV2 | many | ASSESAVLQY
TRBV2 | once | ASTDGGKTQY
TRBV12-3/TRBV12-4 | many | ASSSWRDQPQH
TRBV7-8 | many | ASSLVGHLAKNIQY
TRBV9 | many | ASSVVGSETQY
TRBV6-5 | many | ASSSSWGGATDTQY
TRBV20-1 | many | SARETGQVEDQPQH
TRBV5-1 | few | ASSFTGVNQPQH
TRBV19 | - | AWPNLLNTEAF
TRBV20-1 | - | SASRQREQF
TRBV11-1 | few | ASSWPGLAGGPSSSYNEQF
TRBV23-1 | - | ASSIQCTSGPNHEQF
TRBV7-8 | many | ASSLTSFEQY
TRBV24-1 | few | ATSEGGLGWTGELF
TRBV25-1 | - | ASSDWTGRDTQY
TRBV6-1 | many | ASSETTGGDSYEQY
TRBV4-3 | many | ASSQDKGYYYGYT
TRBV7-8 | - | ASSLDGSSGITDTQY
TRBV7-6 | many | ASSLVSGKLF
TRBV15 | many | ATSRDSFIRGQVGEMNTEAF
TRBV2 | many | ASSEGRAYEQY
TRBV7-6 | many | ASSLGLDNEQF
TRBV12-3/TRBV12-4 | many | ASSFTDRVGQPQH
TRBV29-1 | many | SVEIEGRAF
TRBV7-9 | many | ASSLQGNTEAF
TRBV25-1 | few | ASRRQGPSYEQY
TRBV27 | many | ASSLIPGTEETQY
TRBV10-3 | many | AISEGQNIQY
TRBV4-2 | many | ASSQGVEGSNQPQH
TRBV7-9 | - | ASGGSRGEQY